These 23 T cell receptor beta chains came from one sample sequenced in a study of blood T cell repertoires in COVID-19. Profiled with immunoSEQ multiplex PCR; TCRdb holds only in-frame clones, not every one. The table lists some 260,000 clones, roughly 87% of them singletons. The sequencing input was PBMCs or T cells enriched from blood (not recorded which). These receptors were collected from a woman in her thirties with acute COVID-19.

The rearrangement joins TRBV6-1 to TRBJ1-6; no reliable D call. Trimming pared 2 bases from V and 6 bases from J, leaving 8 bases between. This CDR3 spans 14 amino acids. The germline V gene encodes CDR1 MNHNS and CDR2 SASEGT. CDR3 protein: CASSESTANSPLHF. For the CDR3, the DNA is TGTGCCAGCAGTGAATCAACAGCTAATTCACCCCTCCACTTT.

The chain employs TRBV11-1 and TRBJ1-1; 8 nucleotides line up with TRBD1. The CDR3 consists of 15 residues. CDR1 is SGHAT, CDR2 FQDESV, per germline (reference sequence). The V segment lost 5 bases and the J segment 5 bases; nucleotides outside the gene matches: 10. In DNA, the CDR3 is TGTGCCAGCAGCCGATCTCCAGGGGGCAATACTGAAGCTTTCTTT. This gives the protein CASSRSPGGNTEAFF.

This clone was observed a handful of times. CDR3 sequence reads: CASSFGGGGTEAFF. CDR3 coding DNA: TGTGCCAGCAGCTTTGGAGGAGGAGGGACTGAAGCTTTCTTT. The chain is built from TRBV7-8 and TRBJ1-1; no clear D. Germline CDR1 is SGHVS and CDR2 is FQNEAQ. With 3 bases removed from V and 5 bases from J, the gap between germline ends came to 13 bases. This CDR3 is 14 amino acids long.

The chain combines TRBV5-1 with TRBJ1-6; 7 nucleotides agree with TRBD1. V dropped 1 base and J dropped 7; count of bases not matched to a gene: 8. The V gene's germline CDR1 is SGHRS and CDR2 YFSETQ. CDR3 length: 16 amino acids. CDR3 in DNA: TGCGCCAGCAGCTTGATTGGACAGGCAGGAAATTCACCCCTCCACTTT. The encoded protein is CASSLIGQAGNSPLHF.

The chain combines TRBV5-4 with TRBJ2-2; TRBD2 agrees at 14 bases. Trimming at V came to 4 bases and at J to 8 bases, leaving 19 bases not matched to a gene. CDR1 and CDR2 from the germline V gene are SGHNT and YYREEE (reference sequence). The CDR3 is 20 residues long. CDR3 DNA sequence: TGTGCCAGCAGCCACGAGGGACTAGCGGGAGTATTTGGGGAATATGGGGAGCTGTTTTTT. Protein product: CASSHEGLAGVFGEYGELFF.

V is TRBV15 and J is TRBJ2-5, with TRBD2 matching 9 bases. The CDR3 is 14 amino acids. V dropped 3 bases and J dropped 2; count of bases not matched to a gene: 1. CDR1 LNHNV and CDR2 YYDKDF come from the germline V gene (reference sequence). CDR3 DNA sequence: TGTGCCACCAGCAGGAGCGGGGGGCAAGAGACCCAGTACTTC. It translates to CATSRSGGQETQYF.

CDR3 sequence (DNA): TGTGCCAGCAAGGGGAGGAGCTCCTACGAGCAGTACTTC. Its translation is CASKGRSSYEQYF. The V gene is TRBV27, the J gene TRBJ2-7, with D possibly TRBD2 on 6 matching bases. Germline CDR1 is MNHEY and CDR2 is SMNVEV (reference sequence). This CDR3 comprises 13 residues. The V gene lost 7 bases and the J gene lost 0 bases, with 10 bases spanning the gap.

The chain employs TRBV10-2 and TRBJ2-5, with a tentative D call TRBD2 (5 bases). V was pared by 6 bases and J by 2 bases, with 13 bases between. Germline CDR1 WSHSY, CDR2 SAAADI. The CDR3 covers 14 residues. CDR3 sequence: CASSNRRDQETQYF. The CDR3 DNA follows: TGCGCCAGCAGCAACCGACGGGATCAAGAGACCCAGTACTTC.

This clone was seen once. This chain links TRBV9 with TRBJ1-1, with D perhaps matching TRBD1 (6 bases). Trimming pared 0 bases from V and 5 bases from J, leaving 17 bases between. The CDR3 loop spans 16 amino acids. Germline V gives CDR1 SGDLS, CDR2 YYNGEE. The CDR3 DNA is TGTGCCAGCAGCGTAGATGGCGGGGGCTTTGGGACTGAAGCTTTCTTT. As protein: CASSVDGGGFGTEAFF.

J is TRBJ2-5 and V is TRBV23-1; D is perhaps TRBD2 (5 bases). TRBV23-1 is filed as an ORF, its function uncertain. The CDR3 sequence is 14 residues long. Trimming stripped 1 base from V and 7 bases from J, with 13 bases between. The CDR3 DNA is TGCGCCAGCAGTCAATACCTAGGCGGAGGGACCCAGTACTTC. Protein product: CASSQYLGGGTQYF.

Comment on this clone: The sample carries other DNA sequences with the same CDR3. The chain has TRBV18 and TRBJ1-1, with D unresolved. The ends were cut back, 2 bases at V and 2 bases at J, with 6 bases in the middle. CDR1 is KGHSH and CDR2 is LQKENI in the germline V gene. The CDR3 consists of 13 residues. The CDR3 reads CASSPGENTEAFF. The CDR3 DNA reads TGTGCCAGCTCACCAGGAGAAAACACTGAAGCTTTCTTT.

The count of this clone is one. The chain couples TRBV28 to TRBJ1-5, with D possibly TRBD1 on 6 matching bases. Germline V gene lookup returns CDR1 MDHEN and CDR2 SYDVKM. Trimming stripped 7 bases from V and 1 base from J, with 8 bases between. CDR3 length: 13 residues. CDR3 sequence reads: CASIQGSNQPQHF. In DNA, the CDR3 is TGTGCCAGCATCCAGGGGAGCAATCAGCCCCAGCATTTT.

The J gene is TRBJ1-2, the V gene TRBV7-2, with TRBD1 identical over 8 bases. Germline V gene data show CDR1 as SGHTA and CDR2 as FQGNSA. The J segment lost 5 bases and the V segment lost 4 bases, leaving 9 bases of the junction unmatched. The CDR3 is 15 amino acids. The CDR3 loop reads CASSSGTGGRYGYTF. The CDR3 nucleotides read TGTGCCAGCAGCTCGGGAACAGGGGGTCGGTATGGCTACACCTTC.

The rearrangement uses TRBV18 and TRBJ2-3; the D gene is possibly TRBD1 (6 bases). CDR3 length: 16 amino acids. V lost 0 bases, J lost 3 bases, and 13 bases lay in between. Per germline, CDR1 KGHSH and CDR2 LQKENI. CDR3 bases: TGTGCCAGCTCACCACCGTCGAGAGGGGGTACAGATACGCAGTATTTT. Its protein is CASSPPSRGGTDTQYF. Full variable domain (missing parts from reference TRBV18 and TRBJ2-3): NAGVMQNPRHLVRRRGQEARLRCSPMKGHSHVYWYRQLPEEGLKFMVYLQKENIIDESGMPKERFSAEFPKEGPSILRIQQVVRGDSAAYFCASSPPSRGGTDTQYFGPGTRLTVL.

For the CDR3, the DNA is TGCGCCAGCAGCTTAGGGACAGTGACCTCATCCTACAATGAGCAGTTCTTC. It yields the protein CASSLGTVTSSYNEQFF. The gene calls are TRBV5-1 and TRBJ2-1; 7 bases line up with TRBD1. Trimming cost V 2 bases and J 1 base; bases outside gene matches: 9. The CDR3 contains 17 residues. Germline V CDR1 and CDR2: SGHRS, YFSETQ.

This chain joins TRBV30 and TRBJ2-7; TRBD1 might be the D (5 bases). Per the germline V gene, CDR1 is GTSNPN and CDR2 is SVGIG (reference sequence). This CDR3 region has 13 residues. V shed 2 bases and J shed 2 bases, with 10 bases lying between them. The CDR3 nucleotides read TGTGCCTGGAGTTGGGCAGGGACCTACGAGCAGTACTTC. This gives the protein CAWSWAGTYEQYF.

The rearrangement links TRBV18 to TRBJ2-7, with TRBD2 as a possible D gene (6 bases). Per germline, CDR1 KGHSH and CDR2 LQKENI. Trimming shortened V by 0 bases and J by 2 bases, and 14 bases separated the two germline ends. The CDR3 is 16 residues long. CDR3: CASSPPAGSKTYEQYF. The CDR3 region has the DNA TGTGCCAGCTCACCACCGGCGGGATCAAAAACCTACGAGCAGTACTTC.

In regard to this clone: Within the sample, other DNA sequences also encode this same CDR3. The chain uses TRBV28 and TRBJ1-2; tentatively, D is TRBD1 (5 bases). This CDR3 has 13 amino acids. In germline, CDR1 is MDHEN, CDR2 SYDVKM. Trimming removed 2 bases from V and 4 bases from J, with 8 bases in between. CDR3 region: CASSLGQGYGYTF. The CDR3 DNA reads TGTGCCAGCAGTTTAGGGCAGGGCTATGGCTACACCTTC.

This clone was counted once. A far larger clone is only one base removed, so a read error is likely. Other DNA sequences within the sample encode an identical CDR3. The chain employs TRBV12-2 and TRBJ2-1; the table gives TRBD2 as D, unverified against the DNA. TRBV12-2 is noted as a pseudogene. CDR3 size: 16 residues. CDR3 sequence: CASRLVAGGVIHEQFF. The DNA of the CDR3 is TGTGCAAGTCGCTTAGTCGCGGGGGGGGTCATACATGAGCAGTTCTTC.

Here the CDR3 reads CASSSPGTGGFYEQYF. CDR3 in DNA: TGTGCCAGCAGCTCACCGGGAACAGGGGGCTTTTACGAGCAGTACTTC. The gene calls are TRBV5-4 and TRBJ2-7, with 9 positions matching TRBD1. Germline CDR1 is SGHNT and CDR2 is YYREEE (reference sequence). The ends lost 3 bases at V and 4 bases at J; junction bases unmatched: 11. The CDR3 has 16 residues.

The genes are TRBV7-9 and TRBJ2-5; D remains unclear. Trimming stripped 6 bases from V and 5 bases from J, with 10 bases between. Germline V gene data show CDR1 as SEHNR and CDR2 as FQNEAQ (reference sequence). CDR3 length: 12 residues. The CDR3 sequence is CASRAPPETQYF. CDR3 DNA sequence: TGTGCCAGCAGAGCTCCTCCGGAGACCCAGTACTTC.

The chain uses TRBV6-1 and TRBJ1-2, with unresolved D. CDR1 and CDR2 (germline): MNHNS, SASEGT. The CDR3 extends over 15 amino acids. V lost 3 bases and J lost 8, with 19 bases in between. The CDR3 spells CASSDRFSSLGGYTF. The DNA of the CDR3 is TGTGCCAGCAGTGATAGGTTTAGTAGCCTCGGGGGCTACACCTTC.

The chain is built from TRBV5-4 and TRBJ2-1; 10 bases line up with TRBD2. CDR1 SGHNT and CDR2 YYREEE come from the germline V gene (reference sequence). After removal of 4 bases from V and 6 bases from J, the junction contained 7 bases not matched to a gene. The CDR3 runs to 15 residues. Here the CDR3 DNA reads TGTGCCAGCAGCAAAGGACTAGCGGTTCGCAATGAGCAGTTCTTC. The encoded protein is CASSKGLAVRNEQFF.